This TCR beta chain emerged from a study of monozygotic twins with inflammatory bowel disease. Template switching introduced UMIs that contain a 6-nucleotide sample barcode. TCRdb reprocessed the 5' RACE reads and keeps a single row for each CDR3 protein, giving no DNA. This listing includes a few hundred thousand distinct CDR3 sequences. Concerning this clonotype itself: Its matching antigen is unknown.

General study results and limits: Relative clonotype sharing with others was diminished in IBD patients versus healthy twins, particularly with disease activity. Findings did not support one strong IBD-associated signal or clonotype.

The CDR3 contains 16 residues. The germline gives CDR1 MRHNA, CDR2 SNTAGT. This chain joins TRBV6-4 and TRBJ2-1. The TCR sequence derives from a human donor with ulcerative colitis or Crohn's disease, or a healthy co-twin of an affected twin (not recorded which). The sequenced sample consisted of blood. CDR3 amino acids: CASSEVWASSYNEQFF.